The present T cell receptor (beta chain) was sequenced within a study of CXCR3-negative and CXCR3-positive naive CD8 T cells. Each TRB cDNA library was prepared by 5' RACE (with UMI labels). TCRdb reworked the 5' RACE reads into one entry per CDR3 protein, no DNA. The table for this sample gives 90,000 to 95,000 distinct CDR3 sequences. The CDR3 runs 16 residues. CDR1 LNHDA and CDR2 SQIVND come from the germline V gene (reference sequence). Whole-study findings and limits: Much lower diversity was found in memory CD8+ cells, while both naive subsets had comparably high diversity. For CXCR3-positive naive cells, TRB CDR3s were more hydrophobic than those of CXCR3-negative naive cells.

Concerning this clonotype: Its cognate antigen is unknown.

This TCR was recovered from a human donor in good health. Some clones in this sample may be carry-over from other donors' samples. The V and J genes are TRBV19 and TRBJ2-7; TCRdb returns TRBD2, unconfirmable since there is no DNA. What was sequenced was naive CXCR3- CD8+ T cells from blood. Subset in this sample: CD45RO-CCR7+CD27+CD95- naive CD8+ T cells lacking CXCR3 (TNR3-). CDR3 region: CASSITLAGGNGEQYF.